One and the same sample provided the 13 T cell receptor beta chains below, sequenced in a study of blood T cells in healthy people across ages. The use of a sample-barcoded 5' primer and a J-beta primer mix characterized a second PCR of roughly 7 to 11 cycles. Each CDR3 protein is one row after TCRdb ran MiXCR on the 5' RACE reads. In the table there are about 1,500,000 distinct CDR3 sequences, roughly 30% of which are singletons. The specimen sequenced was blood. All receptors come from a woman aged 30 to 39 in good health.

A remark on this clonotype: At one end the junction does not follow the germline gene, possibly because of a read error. The CDR3 reads CAIRESSMNAEAFF. As DNA, the CDR3 is TGTGCCATCAGGGAATCGTCCATGAACGCTGAAGCTTTCTTT. This chain joins TRBV10-3 and TRBJ1-1, with D uncertain. CDR1 is ENHRY, CDR2 SYGVKD, per germline. This CDR3 spans 14 amino acids.

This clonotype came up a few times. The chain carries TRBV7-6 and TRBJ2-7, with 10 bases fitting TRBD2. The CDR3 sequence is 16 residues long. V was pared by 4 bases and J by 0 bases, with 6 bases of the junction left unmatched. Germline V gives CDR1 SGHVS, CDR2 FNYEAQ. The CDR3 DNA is TGTGCCAGCAGCTCCAGCGGGGGGGACAGCTCCTACGAGCAGTACTTC. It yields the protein CASSSSGGDSSYEQYF.

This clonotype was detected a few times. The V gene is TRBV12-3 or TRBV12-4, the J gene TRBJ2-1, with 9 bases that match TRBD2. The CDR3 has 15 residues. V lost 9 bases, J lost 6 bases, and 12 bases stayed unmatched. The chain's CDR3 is CASRRGGGDINEQFF. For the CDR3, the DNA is TGTGCCAGTCGAAGGGGCGGGGGGGACATCAATGAGCAGTTCTTC.

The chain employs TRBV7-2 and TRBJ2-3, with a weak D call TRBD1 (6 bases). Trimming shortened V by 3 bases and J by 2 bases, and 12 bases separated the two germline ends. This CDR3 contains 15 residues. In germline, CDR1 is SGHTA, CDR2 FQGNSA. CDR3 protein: CASSFRQGTTDTQYF. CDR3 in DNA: TGTGCCAGCAGCTTCCGTCAGGGGACCACAGATACGCAGTATTTT.

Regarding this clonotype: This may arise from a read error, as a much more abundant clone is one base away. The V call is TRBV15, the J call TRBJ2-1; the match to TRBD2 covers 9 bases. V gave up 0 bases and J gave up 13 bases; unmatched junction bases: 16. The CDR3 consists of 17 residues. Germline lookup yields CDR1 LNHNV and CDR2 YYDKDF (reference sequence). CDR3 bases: TGTGCCACCAGCAGAGAACTAGCGGGCTCTCGGGGAGAGACCCAGTTCTTC. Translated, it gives CATSRELAGSRGETQFF.

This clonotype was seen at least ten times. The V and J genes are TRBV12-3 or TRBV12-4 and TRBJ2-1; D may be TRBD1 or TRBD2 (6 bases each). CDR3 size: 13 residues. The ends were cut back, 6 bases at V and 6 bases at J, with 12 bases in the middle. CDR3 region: CASSSWGANEQFF. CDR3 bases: TGTGCCAGCAGCTCCTGGGGGGCCAATGAGCAGTTCTTC.

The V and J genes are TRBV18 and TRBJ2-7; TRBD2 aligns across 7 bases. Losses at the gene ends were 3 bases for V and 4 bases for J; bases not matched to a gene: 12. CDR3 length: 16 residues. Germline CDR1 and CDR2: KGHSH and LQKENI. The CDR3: CASSPSSPGGSYEQYF. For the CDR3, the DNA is TGTGCCAGCTCACCTTCTAGTCCGGGAGGAAGTTACGAGCAGTACTTC.

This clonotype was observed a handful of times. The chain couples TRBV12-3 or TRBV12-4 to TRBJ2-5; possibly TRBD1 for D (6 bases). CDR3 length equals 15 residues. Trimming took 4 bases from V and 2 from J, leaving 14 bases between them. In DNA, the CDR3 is TGTGCCAGCAGTTCCAACCGGGACAAACAAGAGACCCAGTACTTC. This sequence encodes CASSSNRDKQETQYF.

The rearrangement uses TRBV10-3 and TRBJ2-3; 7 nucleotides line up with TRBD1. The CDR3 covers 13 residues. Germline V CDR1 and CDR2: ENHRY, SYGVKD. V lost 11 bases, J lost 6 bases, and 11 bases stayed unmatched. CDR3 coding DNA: TGTGCCGTCGCCGACAGGGTCGGGGATACGCAGTATTTT. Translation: CAVADRVGDTQYF.

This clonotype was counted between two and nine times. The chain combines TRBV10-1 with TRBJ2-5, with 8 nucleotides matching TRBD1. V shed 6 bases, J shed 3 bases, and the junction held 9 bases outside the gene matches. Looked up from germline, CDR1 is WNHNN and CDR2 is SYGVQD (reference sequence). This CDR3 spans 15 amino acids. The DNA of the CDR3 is TGCGCCAGCAGCCCTAGGCAGGGGGCGGAAGAGACCCAGTACTTC. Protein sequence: CASSPRQGAEETQYF.

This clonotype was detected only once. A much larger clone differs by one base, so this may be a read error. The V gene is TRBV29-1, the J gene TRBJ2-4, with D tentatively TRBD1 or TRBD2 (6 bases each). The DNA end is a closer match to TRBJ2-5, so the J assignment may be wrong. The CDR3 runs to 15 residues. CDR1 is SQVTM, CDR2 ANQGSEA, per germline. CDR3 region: CSVERGVGSDLTQYF. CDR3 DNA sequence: TGCAGCGTTGAAAGGGGGGTCGGGTCAGATTTGACCCAGTACTTC.

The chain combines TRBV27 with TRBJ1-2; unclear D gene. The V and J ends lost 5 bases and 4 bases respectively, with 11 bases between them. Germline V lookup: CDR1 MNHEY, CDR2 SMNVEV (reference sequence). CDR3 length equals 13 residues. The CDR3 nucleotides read TGTGCCAGCAGTGTACAGAGTGGCTATGGCTACACCTTC. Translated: CASSVQSGYGYTF.

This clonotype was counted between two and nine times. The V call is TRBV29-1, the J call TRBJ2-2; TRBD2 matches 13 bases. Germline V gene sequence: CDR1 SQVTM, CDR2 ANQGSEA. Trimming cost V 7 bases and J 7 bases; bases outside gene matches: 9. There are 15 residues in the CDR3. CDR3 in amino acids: CSAQLAGGPGGELFF. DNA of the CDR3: TGCAGCGCCCAACTAGCGGGGGGGCCCGGCGGGGAGCTGTTTTTT.